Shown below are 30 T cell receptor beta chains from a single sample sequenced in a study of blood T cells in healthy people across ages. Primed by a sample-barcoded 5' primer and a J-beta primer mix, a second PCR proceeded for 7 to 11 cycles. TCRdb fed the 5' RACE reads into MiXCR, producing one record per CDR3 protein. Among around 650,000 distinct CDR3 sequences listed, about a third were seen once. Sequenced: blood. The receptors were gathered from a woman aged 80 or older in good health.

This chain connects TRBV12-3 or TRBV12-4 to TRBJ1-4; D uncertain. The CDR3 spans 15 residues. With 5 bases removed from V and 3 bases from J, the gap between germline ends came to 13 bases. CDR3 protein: CASSPLQGPNEKLFF. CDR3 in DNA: TGTGCCAGCAGTCCTCTGCAAGGACCTAATGAAAAACTGTTTTTT.

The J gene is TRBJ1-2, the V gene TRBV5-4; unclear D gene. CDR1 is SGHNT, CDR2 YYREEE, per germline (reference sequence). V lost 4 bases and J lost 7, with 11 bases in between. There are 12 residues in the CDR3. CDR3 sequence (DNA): TGTGCCAGCAGCGCAACCCGGCTTGGCTACACCTTC. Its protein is CASSATRLGYTF.

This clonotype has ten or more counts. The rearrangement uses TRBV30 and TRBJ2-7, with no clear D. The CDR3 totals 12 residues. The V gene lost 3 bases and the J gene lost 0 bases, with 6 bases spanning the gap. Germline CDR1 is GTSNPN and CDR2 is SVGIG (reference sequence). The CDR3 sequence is CAWSPSSYEQYF. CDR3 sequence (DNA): TGTGCCTGGAGCCCAAGCTCCTACGAGCAGTACTTC. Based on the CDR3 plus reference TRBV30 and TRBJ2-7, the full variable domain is SQTIHQWPATLVQPVGSPLSLECTVEGTSNPNLYWYRQAAGRGLQLLFYSVGIGQISSEVPQNLSASRPQDRQFILSSKKLLLSDSGFYLCAWSPSSYEQYFGPGTRLTVT.

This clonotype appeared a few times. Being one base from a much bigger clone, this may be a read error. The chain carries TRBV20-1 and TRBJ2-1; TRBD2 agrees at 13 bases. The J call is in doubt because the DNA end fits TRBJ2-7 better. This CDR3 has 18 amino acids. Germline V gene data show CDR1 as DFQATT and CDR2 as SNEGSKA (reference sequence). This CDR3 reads CSAPPGLAGISSYNEQYF. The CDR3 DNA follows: TGCAGTGCGCCCCCGGGACTAGCGGGGATTAGCTCCTACAATGAGCAGTACTTC.

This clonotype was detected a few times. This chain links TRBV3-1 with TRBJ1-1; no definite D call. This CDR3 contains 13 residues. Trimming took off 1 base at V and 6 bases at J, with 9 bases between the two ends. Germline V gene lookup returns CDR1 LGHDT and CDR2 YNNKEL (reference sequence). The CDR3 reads CASSQVTSAEAFF. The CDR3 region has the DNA TGTGCCAGCAGCCAAGTCACCTCTGCTGAAGCTTTCTTT.

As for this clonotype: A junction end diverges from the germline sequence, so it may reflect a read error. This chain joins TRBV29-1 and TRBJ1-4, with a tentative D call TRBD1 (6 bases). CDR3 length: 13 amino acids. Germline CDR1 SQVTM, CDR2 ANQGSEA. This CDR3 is CGVEAEGGEKLFF. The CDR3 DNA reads TGCGGCGTTGAGGCCGAGGGGGGAGAAAAACTGTTTTTT.

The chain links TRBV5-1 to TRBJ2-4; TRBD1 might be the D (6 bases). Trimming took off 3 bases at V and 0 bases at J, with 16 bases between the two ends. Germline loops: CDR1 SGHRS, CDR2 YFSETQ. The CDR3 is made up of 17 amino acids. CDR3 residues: CASSSGMTGAAKNIQYF. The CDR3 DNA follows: TGCGCCAGCAGCTCCGGGATGACAGGAGCAGCCAAAAACATTCAGTACTTC.

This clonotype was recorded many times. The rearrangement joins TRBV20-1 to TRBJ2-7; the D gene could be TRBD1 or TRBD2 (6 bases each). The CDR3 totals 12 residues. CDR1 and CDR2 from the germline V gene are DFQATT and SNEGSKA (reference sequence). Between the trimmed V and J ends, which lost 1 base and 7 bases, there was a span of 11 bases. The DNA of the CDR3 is TGCAGTGCTAGAGGGGGGGCGGGAGAGCAGTACTTC. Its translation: CSARGGAGEQYF.

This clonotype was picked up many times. CDR3 DNA sequence: TGTGCCAGCAGCCAAGAAGTAGGGAGGACTGAAGCTTTCTTT. Protein: CASSQEVGRTEAFF. The chain combines TRBV4-2 with TRBJ1-1; no definite D call. V lost 0 bases and J lost 5, with 10 bases in between. The CDR3 totals 14 residues. The germline V gene encodes CDR1 LGHNA and CDR2 YNFKEQ.

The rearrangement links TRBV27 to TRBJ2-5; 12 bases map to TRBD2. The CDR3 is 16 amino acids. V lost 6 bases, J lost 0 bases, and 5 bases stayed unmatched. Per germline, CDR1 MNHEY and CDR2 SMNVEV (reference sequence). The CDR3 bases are TGTGCCAGCAGCAAAGGGACTAGCGGGTACCAAGAGACCCAGTACTTC. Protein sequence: CASSKGTSGYQETQYF.

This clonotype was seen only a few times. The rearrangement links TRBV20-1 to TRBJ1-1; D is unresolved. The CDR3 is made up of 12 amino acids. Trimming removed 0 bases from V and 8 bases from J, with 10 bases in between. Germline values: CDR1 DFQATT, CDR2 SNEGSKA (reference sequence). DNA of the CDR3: TGCAGTGCTAGAGATGAGAACGGGGAAGCTTTCTTT. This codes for CSARDENGEAFF.

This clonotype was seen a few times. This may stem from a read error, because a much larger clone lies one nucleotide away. CDR3 nucleotides: TGTGCCAGCAGCCCGAGCGGGGGGGCCGGGTGGAATGAGCAGTTCTTC. Residues: CASSPSGGAGWNEQFF. The chain is built from TRBV6-2 or TRBV6-3 and TRBJ2-1; 10 bases align to TRBD2. The junction had 12 bases not matched to a gene; V was cut back by 6 bases and J by 7 bases. This CDR3 spans 16 amino acids. Germline assignment: CDR1 MNHEY and CDR2 SVGEGT.

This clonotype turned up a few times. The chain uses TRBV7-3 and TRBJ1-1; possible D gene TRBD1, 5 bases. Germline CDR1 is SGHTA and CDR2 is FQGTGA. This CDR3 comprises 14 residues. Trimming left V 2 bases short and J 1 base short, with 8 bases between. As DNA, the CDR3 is TGTGCCAGCAGCTTATTGGGGGGGAACACTGAAGCTTTCTTT. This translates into CASSLLGGNTEAFF. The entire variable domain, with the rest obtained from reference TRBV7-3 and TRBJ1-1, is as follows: GAGVSQTPSNKVTEKGKYVELRCDPISGHTALYWYRQSLGQGPEFLIYFQGTGAADDSGLPNDRFFAVRPEGSVSTLKIQRTERGDSAVYLCASSLLGGNTEAFFGQGTRLTVV.

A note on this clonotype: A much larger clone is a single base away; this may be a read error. CDR3 loop: CASSSRQGRHEQYF. The CDR3 nucleotides read TGTGCCAGCAGCTCCCGACAGGGGAGGCACGAGCAGTACTTC. The chain joins TRBV5-4 to TRBJ2-7, with 8 bases fitting TRBD1. Germline V CDR1 and CDR2: SGHNT, YYREEE (reference sequence). The CDR3 runs 14 residues. V gave up 3 bases and J gave up 5 bases; unmatched junction bases: 7.

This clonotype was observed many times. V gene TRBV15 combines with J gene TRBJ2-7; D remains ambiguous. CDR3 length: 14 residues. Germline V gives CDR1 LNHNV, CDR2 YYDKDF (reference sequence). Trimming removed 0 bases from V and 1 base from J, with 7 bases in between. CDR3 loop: CATSRDGGSYEQYF. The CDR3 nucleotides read TGTGCCACCAGCAGAGATGGCGGATCCTACGAGCAGTACTTC.

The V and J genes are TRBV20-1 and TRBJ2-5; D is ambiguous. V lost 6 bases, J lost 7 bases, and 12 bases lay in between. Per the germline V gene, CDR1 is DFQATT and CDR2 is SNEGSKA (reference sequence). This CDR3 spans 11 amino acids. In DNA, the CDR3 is TGCAGTGCCCCTATAGGAGTGACCCAGTACTTC. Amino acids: CSAPIGVTQYF.

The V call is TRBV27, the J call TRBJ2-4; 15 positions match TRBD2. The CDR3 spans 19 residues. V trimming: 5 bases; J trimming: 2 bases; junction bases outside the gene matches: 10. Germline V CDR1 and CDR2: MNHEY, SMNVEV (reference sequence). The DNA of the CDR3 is TGTGCCAGCAGTCCCGGACTAGCGGGAGGGAGGAGGACCAAAAACATTCAGTACTTC. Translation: CASSPGLAGGRRTKNIQYF.

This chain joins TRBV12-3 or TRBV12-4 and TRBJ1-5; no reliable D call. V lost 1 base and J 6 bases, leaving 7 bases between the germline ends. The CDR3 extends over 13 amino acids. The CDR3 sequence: CASSLGLGQPQHF. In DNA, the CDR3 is TGTGCCAGCAGTTTAGGCCTAGGTCAGCCCCAGCATTTT.

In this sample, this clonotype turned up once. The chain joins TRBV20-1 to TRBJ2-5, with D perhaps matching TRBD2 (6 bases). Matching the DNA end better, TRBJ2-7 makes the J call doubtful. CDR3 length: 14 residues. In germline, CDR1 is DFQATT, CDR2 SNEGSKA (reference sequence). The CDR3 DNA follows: TGCAGTGCTCCTCTTAGCGGCGAACCCTACGAGCAGTACTTC. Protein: CSAPLSGEPYEQYF.

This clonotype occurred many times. The CDR3, as DNA: TGTGCCACCAGCTCTAGATTGGGACAGGGTATCTCCGCCTACGAGCAGTACTTC. Residues: CATSSRLGQGISAYEQYF. The chain joins TRBV15 to TRBJ2-7; 9 bases line up with TRBD1. From germline, CDR1 is LNHNV and CDR2 YYDKDF (reference sequence). This CDR3 contains 18 residues. V dropped 5 bases and J dropped 2; count of bases not matched to a gene: 16.

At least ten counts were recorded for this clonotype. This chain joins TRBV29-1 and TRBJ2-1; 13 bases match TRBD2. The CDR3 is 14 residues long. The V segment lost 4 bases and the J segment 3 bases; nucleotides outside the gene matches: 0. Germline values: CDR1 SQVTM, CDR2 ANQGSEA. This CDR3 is CSVGLAGGYNEQFF. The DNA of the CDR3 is TGCAGCGTTGGACTAGCGGGGGGCTACAATGAGCAGTTCTTC.

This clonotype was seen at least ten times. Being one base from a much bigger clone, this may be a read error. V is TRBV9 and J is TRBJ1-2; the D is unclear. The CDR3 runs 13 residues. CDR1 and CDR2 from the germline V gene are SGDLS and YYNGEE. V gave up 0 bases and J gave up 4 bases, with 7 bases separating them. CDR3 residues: CASSVGGGYGYTF. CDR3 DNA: TGTGCCAGCAGCGTAGGGGGAGGCTATGGCTACACCTTC.

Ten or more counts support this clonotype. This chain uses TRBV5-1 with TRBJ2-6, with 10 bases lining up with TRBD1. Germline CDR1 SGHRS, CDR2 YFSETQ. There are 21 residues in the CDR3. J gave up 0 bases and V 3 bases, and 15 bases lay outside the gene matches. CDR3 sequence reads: CASSSHPDRGYTPSGANVLTF. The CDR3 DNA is TGCGCCAGCAGCTCTCACCCGGACAGGGGGTATACTCCCTCTGGGGCCAACGTCCTGACTTTC.

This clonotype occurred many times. The CDR3 region is CASSSFSSGGLSYNEQFF. CDR3 coding DNA: TGCGCCAGCAGCTCATTCTCATCCGGGGGGCTTTCCTACAATGAGCAGTTCTTC. This chain joins TRBV5-1 and TRBJ2-1; D is possibly TRBD2 (7 bases). The germline gives CDR1 SGHRS, CDR2 YFSETQ. There are 18 residues in the CDR3. V was trimmed by 3 bases and J by 1 base, leaving 20 bases between them.

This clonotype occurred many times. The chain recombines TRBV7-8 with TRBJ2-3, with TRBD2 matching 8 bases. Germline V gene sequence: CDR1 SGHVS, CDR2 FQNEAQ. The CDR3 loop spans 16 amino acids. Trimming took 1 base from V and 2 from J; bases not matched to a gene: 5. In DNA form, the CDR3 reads TGTGCCAGCAGCTTAGATGGTAGCGGGGCCACAGATACGCAGTATTTT. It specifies CASSLDGSGATDTQYF. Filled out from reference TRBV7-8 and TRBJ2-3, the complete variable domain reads GAGVSQSPRYKVAKRGQDVALRCDPISGHVSLFWYQQALGQGPEFLTYFQNEAQLDKSGLPSDRFFAERPEGSVSTLKIQRTQQEDSAVYLCASSLDGSGATDTQYFGPGTRLTVL.

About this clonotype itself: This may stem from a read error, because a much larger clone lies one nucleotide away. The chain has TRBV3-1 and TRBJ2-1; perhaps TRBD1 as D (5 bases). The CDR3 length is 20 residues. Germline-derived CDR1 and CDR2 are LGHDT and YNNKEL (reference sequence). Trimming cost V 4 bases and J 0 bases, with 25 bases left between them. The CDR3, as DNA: TGTGCCAGCAGCCGAGCTTGGGGCAAGGCGGCTCCCTCCTCCTACAATGAGCAGTTCTTC. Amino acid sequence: CASSRAWGKAAPSSYNEQFF.

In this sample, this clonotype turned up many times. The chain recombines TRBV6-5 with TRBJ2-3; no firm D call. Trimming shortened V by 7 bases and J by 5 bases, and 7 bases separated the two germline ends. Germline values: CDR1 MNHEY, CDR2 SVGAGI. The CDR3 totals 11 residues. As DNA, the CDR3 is TGTGCCAGCAACCGAGGAGATACGCAGTATTTT. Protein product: CASNRGDTQYF.

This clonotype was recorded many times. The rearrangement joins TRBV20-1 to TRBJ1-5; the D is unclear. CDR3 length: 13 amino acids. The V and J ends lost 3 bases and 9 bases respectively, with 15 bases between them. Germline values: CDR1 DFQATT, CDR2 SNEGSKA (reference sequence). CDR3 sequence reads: CSASSGGGRPQHF. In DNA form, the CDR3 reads TGCAGTGCTAGTAGCGGTGGTGGGCGGCCCCAGCATTTT.

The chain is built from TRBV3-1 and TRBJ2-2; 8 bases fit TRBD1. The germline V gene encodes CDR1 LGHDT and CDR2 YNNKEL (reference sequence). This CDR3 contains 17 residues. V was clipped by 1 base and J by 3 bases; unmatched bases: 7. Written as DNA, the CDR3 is TGTGCCAGCAGCCAAGTTCGGACAGGGTCGGACACCGGGGAGCTGTTTTTT. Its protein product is CASSQVRTGSDTGELFF.

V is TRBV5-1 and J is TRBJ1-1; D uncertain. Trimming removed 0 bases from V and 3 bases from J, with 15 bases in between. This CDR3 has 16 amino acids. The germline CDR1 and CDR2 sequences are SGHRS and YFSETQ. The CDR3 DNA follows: TGCGCCAGCAGCTTGGCTATAAAGGGAGTGGACACTGAAGCTTTCTTT. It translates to CASSLAIKGVDTEAFF.